One sample yielded the 8 T cell receptor beta chains listed below, sequenced in a study of type 1 regulatory T cells. Via MiXCR, TCRdb re-called the reads, giving one row per CDR3 protein. The sample includes tens of thousands of distinct CDR3 sequences, 62% of them seen just once. Their target antigens are unknown. Sample: cultured non-Tr1 T cells, either the whole culture or a sorted T cell fraction (not recorded which). Receptors originate from a human donor in good health.

This clonotype has a handful of counts. The CDR3 region is CSVGWGEYGYTF. The DNA of the CDR3 is TGCAGCGTTGGCTGGGGGGAGTATGGCTACACCTTC. The chain recombines TRBV29-1 with TRBJ1-2; perhaps TRBD1 as D (5 bases). Germline CDR1 and CDR2: SQVTM and ANQGSEA. This CDR3 comprises 12 residues. V was shortened by 4 bases and J by 5 bases, with 11 bases between the two germline ends.

This chain links TRBV20-1 with TRBJ2-1, with D maybe TRBD2 (6 bases). This CDR3 spans 16 amino acids. V was trimmed by 3 bases and J by 0 bases, leaving 15 bases between them. The germline V gene encodes CDR1 DFQATT and CDR2 SNEGSKA (reference sequence). The CDR3 DNA is TGCAGTGCTAGTGATGTCGCGGGAAGCTCCTACAATGAGCAGTTCTTC. This translates into CSASDVAGSSYNEQFF.

The chain links TRBV15 to TRBJ1-1; D is ambiguous. The germline CDR1 and CDR2 sequences are LNHNV and YYDKDF (reference sequence). V was cut by 2 bases and J by 8 bases, with 12 bases left in between. The CDR3 is made up of 13 amino acids. Here the CDR3 reads CATSRKQPTEAFF. CDR3 nucleotides: TGTGCCACCAGCAGAAAACAACCAACCGAAGCTTTCTTT.

The CDR3 loop is CASRGLPNTGELFF. The CDR3 DNA follows: TGTGCCAGCAGGGGACTTCCGAACACCGGGGAGCTGTTTTTT. The chain employs TRBV2 and TRBJ2-2, with a possible D match to TRBD2 (6 bases). Germline CDR1 SNHLY, CDR2 FYNNEI. Trimming took off 6 bases at V and 0 bases at J, with 8 bases between the two ends. This CDR3 is built from 14 residues.

The genes are TRBV9 and TRBJ2-3, with 9 bases lining up with TRBD2. The trim removed 4 bases at V and 6 bases at J, leaving 6 bases unmatched. The CDR3 is made up of 14 amino acids. Per germline, CDR1 SGDLS and CDR2 YYNGEE. The CDR3 bases are TGTGCCAGCAGCTATAGCGGGAGCCGGGATACGCAGTATTTT. This encodes CASSYSGSRDTQYF.

The chain recombines TRBV4-3 with TRBJ2-2; 12 positions agree with TRBD2. The length of the CDR3 is 16 residues. The germline V gene encodes CDR1 LGHNA and CDR2 YSLEER. Germline trimming cut 0 bases from V and 5 bases from J; bases unmatched to any gene: 1. For the CDR3, the DNA is TGCGCCAGCAGCCAAGAGACTAGCGGGAGTACCGGGGAGCTGTTTTTT. The encoded protein is CASSQETSGSTGELFF.

The chain is built from TRBV4-3 and TRBJ2-5; 7 nucleotides line up with TRBD2. Germline V gene lookup returns CDR1 LGHNA and CDR2 YSLEER. The CDR3 contains 15 residues. J gave up 5 bases and V 0 bases, and 6 bases lay outside the gene matches. The CDR3 sequence is CASSQEVGRLETQYF. The CDR3 coding sequence is TGCGCCAGCAGCCAAGAGGTCGGGAGGCTGGAGACCCAGTACTTC.

This clonotype was seen just once. The V and J genes are TRBV24-1 and TRBJ2-7, with 8 bases aligning to TRBD1. J lost 5 bases, V lost 5 bases, and 10 bases had no gene match. Germline V lookup: CDR1 KGHDR, CDR2 SFDVKD. The CDR3 runs 15 residues. The CDR3 coding sequence is TGTGCCACCAGTGGGGCCGGGACAGGACAGGACGAGCAGTACTTC. Translation gives CATSGAGTGQDEQYF.